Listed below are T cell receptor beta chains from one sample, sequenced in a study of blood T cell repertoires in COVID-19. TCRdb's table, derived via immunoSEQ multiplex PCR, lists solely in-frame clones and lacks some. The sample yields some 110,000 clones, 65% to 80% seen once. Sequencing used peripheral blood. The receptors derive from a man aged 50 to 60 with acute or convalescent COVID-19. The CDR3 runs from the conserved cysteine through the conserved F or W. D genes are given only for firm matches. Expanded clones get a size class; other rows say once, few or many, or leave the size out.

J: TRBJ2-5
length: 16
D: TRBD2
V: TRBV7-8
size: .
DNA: TGTGCCAGCAGCTTAGGACTAGCGGGATCATTCGAGACCCAGTACTTC
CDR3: CASSLGLAGSFETQYF

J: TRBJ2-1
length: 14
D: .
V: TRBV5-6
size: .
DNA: TGTGCCAGCAGCTTGGACCTGCTCGTGGCTGAGCAGTTCTTC
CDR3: CASSLDLLVAEQFF

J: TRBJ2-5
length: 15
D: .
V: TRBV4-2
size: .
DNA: TGTGCCAGCAGCCAAGAAGGCAGGCAGGGGGAGACCCAGTACTTC
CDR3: CASSQEGRQGETQYF

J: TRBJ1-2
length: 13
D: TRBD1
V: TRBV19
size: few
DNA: TGTGCCAGTAGTACCGGGACAGCCTATGGCTACACCTTC
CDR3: CASSTGTAYGYTF

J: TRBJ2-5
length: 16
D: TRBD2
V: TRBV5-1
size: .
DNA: TGCGCCAGCAGCGAAGGACTAGCGTACTACCAAGAGACCCAGTACTTC
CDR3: CASSEGLAYYQETQYF

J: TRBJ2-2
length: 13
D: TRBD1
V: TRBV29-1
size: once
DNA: TGCAGCGCAACGACAGGGGGCACCGGGGAGCTGTTTTTT
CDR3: CSATTGGTGELFF

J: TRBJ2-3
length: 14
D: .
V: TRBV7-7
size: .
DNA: TGTGCCAGCAGCTTAGGGGACAACACAGATACGCAGTATTTT
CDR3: CASSLGDNTDTQYF

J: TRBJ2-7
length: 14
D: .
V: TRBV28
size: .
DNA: TGTGCCAGCAGTACCCGACGGAGCCTATACGAGCAGTACTTC
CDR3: CASSTRRSLYEQYF

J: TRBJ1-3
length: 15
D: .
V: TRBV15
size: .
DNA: TGTGCCACCAGCAGAGGGGGGACACCCGGAAACACCATATATTTT
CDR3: CATSRGGTPGNTIYF

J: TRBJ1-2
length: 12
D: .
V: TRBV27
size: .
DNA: TGTGCCAGCAGGACCACAGGGCATGGCTACACCTTC
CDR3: CASRTTGHGYTF

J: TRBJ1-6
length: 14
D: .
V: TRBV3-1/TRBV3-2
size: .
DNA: TGTGCCAGCAGCCTCGCCCAGTATAATTCACCCCTCCACTTT
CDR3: CASSLAQYNSPLHF

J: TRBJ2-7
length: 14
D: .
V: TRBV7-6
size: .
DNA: TGTGCCAGCAGCTCAAGTCCACAAACCTACGAGCAGTACTTC
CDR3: CASSSSPQTYEQYF

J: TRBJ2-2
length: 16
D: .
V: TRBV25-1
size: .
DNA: TGTGCCAGCAGTGAATATTTTTCAGTAAACACCGGGGAGCTGTTTTTT
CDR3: CASSEYFSVNTGELFF

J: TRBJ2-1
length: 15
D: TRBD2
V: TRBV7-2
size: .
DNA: TGTGCCAGCAGCTTAGATAGCGGGAGGGCCCGAGAGCAGTTCTTC
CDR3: CASSLDSGRAREQFF

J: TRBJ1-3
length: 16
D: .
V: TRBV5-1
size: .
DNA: TGCGCCAGCAGCTTGGACAGCCCCGGCTCTGGAAACACCATATATTTT
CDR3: CASSLDSPGSGNTIYF

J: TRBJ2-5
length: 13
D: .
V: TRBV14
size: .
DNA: TGTGCCAGCAGCCCCCCAACGGAGGAGACCCAGTACTTC
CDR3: CASSPPTEETQYF

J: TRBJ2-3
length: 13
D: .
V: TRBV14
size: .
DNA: TGTGCCAGCAGCCAACGGAGCACAGATACGCAGTATTTT
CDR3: CASSQRSTDTQYF

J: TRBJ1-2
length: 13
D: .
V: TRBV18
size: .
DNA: TGTGCCAGCTCACCAGGAGGGGACTATGGCTACACCTTC
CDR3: CASSPGGDYGYTF

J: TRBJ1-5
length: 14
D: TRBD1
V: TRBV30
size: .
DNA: TGTGCCTGGAGTCAGGGGGTCAGCAATCAGCCCCAGCATTTT
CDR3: CAWSQGVSNQPQHF

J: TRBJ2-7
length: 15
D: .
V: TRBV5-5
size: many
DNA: TGTGCCAGCAGCCAAGACGGACACCGCTACTACGAGCAGTACTTC
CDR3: CASSQDGHRYYEQYF

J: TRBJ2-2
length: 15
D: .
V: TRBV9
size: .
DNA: TGTGCCAGCAGCGTAGAGGACGGTAGGGGCGGGGAGCTGTTTTTT
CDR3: CASSVEDGRGGELFF

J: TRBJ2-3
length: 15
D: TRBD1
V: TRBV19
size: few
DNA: TGTGCCAGTAGTATTTCAGACAGGGGAGCAGATACGCAGTATTTT
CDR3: CASSISDRGADTQYF

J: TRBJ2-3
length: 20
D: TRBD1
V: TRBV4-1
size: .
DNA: TGCGCCAGCAGCCACCTCATCGGGACAGGGACCCTATCTAGCACAGATACGCAGTATTTT
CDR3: CASSHLIGTGTLSSTDTQYF

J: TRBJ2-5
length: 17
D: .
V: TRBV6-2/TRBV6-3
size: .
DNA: TGTGCCAGCAGTTCCGCGTCGGTAGCGGAGTACCAAGAGACCCAGTACTTC
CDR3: CASSSASVAEYQETQYF

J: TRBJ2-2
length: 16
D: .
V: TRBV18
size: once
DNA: TGTGCCAGCTCACCACAACGGTCACTCAACACCGGGGAGCTGTTTTTT
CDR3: CASSPQRSLNTGELFF

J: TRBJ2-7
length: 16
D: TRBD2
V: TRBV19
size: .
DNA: TGTGCCAGTAGCCCCCGGTGGGGGGGAAGCTCCTACGAGCAGTACTTC
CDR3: CASSPRWGGSSYEQYF

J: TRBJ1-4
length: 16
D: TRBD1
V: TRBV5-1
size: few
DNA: TGCGCCAGCAGTCAAAGGACAGGGGGCGAGCCTGAAAAACTGTTTTTT
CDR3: CASSQRTGGEPEKLFF

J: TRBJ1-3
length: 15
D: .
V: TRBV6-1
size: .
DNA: TGTGCCAGCAGTGAAACGACGGGGACTGGAAACACCATATATTTT
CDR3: CASSETTGTGNTIYF

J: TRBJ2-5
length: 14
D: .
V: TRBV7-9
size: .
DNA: TGTGCCAGCAGCTTAGATAACAGCCAAGAGACCCAGTACTTC
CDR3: CASSLDNSQETQYF

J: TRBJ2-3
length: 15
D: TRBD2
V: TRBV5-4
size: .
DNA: TGTGCCAGCAGCTTAACAGCGGGGGACACAGATACGCAGTATTTT
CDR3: CASSLTAGDTDTQYF

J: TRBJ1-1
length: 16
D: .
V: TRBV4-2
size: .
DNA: TGTGCCAGCAGCCAAGACGCGGGCGAAATGAACACTGAAGCTTTCTTT
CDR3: CASSQDAGEMNTEAFF

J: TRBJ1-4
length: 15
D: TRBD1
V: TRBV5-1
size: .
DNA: TGCGCCAGCAGCTTGGTGGGGACAGGGAATGAAAAACTGTTTTTT
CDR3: CASSLVGTGNEKLFF

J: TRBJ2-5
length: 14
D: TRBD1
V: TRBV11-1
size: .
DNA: TGTGCCAGCCAGCGGGACAGGGGGCGAGAGACCCAGTACTTC
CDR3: CASQRDRGRETQYF

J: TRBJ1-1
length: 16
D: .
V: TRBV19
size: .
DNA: TGTGCCAGTAGTATAGGAAGGGACATCATGAACACTGAAGCTTTCTTT
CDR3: CASSIGRDIMNTEAFF

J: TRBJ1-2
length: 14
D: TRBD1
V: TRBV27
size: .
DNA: TGTGCCAGCAGTACGTGGACAGGGGATTATGGCTACACCTTC
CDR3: CASSTWTGDYGYTF